This T cell receptor beta chain stems from a study of blood T cell repertoires in COVID-19. Study context: Samples came from the United States, Italy and Spain, spanning acute and convalescent COVID-19. PBMCs, B-cell-depleted T cells, or T cells provided the cDNA or gDNA that made up the material.

Repertoires were generated with immunoSEQ multiplex PCR, while TCRdb's copy carries only in-frame clones and drops some. This table has 150,000 or so clones, about 85% appearing once. The V end lost 5 bases, the J end lost 4 bases, and 9 bases lay between the germline ends. CDR1 and CDR2 (germline): MNHNY, SVGAGI (reference sequence). This CDR3 region has 13 residues. Input material: peripheral blood. V is TRBV6-6 and J is TRBJ1-5, with no clear D. This TCR came from a man in his 60s with COVID-19, enrolled during active disease. The CDR3: CASSRSLNQPQHF. CDR3 DNA sequence: TGTGCCAGCAGTAGGAGCCTTAATCAGCCCCAGCATTTT.